This T cell receptor beta chain originates from a study of shared clonotypes between healthy human individuals. Partitioning of CD4+ cells yielded a CD45RA+ naive subset and a CD45RA-negative memory subset. This clone was seen once. What it recognizes is unknown. The data were produced by immunoSEQ multiplex PCR, yet TCRdb's version contains in-frame clones alone and is incomplete. The sample includes about 2.4 million clones, under 95% of them seen just once. Germline V gene data show CDR1 as SNHLY and CDR2 as FYNNEI. Trimming left V 4 bases short and J 0 bases short, with 22 bases between. CDR3 length equals 19 residues. Study-wide results and caveats: Tissue TCR repertoires likely differ from these blood-only repertoires.

The TCR sequence derives from a man younger than 35 in good health. Some clones in this sample may be carry-over from other donors' samples. The chain carries TRBV2 and TRBJ2-1; TRBD2 might be the D (6 bases). Sequenced sample: naive CD4+ T cells from PBMCs. As to subset: CD45RA+ positively selected. The CDR3 sequence: CASSGVSSGASNSYNEQFF. The CDR3 DNA is TGTGCCAGCAGTGGAGTTAGTAGCGGCGCCTCCAACTCCTACAATGAGCAGTTCTTC.